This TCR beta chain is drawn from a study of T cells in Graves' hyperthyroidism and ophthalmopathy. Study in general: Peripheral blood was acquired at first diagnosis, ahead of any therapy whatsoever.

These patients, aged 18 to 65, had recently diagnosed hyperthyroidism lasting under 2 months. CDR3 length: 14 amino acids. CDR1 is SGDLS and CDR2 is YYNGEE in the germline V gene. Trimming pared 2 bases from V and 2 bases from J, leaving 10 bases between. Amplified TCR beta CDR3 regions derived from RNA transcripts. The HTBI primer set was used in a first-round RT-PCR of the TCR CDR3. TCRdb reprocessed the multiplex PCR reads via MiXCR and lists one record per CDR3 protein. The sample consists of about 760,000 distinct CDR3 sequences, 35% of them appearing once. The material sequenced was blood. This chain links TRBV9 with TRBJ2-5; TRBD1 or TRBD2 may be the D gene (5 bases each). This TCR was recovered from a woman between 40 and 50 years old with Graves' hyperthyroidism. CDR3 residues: CASSVGDAQETQYF. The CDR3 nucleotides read TGTGCCAGCAGCGTGGGGGACGCGCAAGAGACCCAGTACTTC. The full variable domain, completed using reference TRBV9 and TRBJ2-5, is DSGVTQTPKHLITATGQRVTLRCSPRSGDLSVYWYQQSLDQGLQFLIQYYNGEERAKGNILERFSAQQFPDLHSELNLSSLELGDSALYFCASSVGDAQETQYFGPGTRLLVL.